This T cell receptor (beta chain) was sequenced during a study of T cell responses to AZD1222 COVID-19 vaccine. Clones were sequenced by immunoSEQ multiplex PCR, and TCRdb holds only the in-frame ones, with some missing. The data hold under 150,000 clones, with 82% observed a single time. The CDR3 runs to 13 residues. The V end lost 0 bases, the J end lost 9 bases, and 6 bases lay between the germline ends. Study-level results: White British people made up most donors, females outnumbered males, and clonal diversity was possibly underestimated.

In this sample, this clone turned up once. Its cognate antigen is unknown. This chain uses TRBV12-3 or TRBV12-4 with TRBJ1-6; D not certain. The receptor's source is an adult in good health. Sequencing was performed on peripheral blood, taken on day 0 of MenACWY control vaccination. The CDR3 reads CASSLATGSPLHF. Written as DNA, the CDR3 is TGTGCCAGCAGTTTAGCGACGGGTTCACCCCTCCACTTT.